This passage covers 22 T cell receptor beta chains from one sample sequenced in a study of T cell responses to AZD1222 COVID-19 vaccine (dated by TCRdb to the early 2020s). Library method: the immunoSEQ multiplex PCR assay. What TCRdb holds here is the immuneACCESS table cut down to in-frame rearrangements. Part of the clones is not present; checked against another copy, under half of the missing clones reflect an unresolved V gene, and the others are unexplained. This sample comprises approximately 130,000 clones, 70% to 90% of them detected only once. The top ten clonotypes cover roughly 5.2% of the sample. The sample's time point label, in plain terms: about 28 days (+/-7) after the second vaccine dose. Source: peripheral blood, taken 28 days after the second AZD1222 dose. These receptors were taken from an adult who received the AZD1222 COVID-19 vaccine.

The rearrangement uses TRBV20-1 and TRBJ2-1, with D maybe TRBD2 (5 bases). CDR1 DFQATT and CDR2 SNEGSKA come from the germline V gene (reference sequence). With 2 bases removed from V and 8 bases from J, the gap between germline ends came to 7 bases. CDR3 size: 11 residues. This CDR3 is CSARPGYEQFF. CDR3 nucleotides: TGCAGTGCTAGACCGGGATATGAGCAGTTCTTC.

The V gene is TRBV12-3 or TRBV12-4, the J gene TRBJ2-5; D is ambiguous. V lost 6 bases and J 4 bases, leaving 3 bases between the germline ends. CDR3 size: 10 residues. The chain's CDR3 is CASSSETQYF. DNA for the CDR3: TGTGCCAGCAGCTCAGAGACCCAGTACTTC.

Regarding this clone: The same CDR3 also results from other DNA sequences found in this sample. The chain carries TRBV3-1 (or the pseudogene TRBV3-2) and TRBJ1-6; 10 bases agree with TRBD1. J lost 7 bases, V lost 3 bases, and 0 bases had no gene match. This CDR3 is 14 amino acids long. Per the germline V gene, CDR1 is LGHDT and CDR2 is YNNKEL (reference sequence). CDR3 DNA sequence: TGTGCCAGCAGCCAGGGACAGGGGAATTCACCCCTCCACTTT. Translating it yields CASSQGQGNSPLHF.

The CDR3 is CASTNLPGEGPEQYF. In nucleotides, the CDR3 is TGTGCCAGCACCAACCTGCCGGGGGAGGGCCCCGAGCAGTACTTC. The chain carries TRBV7-8 and TRBJ2-7, with 7 nucleotides matching TRBD2. V was pared by 7 bases and J by 6 bases, with 15 bases of the junction left unmatched. CDR3 length: 15 amino acids. CDR1 and CDR2 (germline): SGHVS, FQNEAQ.

This clone is judged large. This chain uses TRBV30 with TRBJ1-6; D call uncertain. The CDR3 has 13 residues. V lost 7 bases, J lost 4 bases, and 11 bases lay in between. Per germline, CDR1 GTSNPN and CDR2 SVGIG (reference sequence). CDR3 DNA: TGTGCCTCCGGACGGCAGTATAATTCACCCCTCCACTTT. Its translation is CASGRQYNSPLHF. Supplemented by reference TRBV30 and TRBJ1-6, the full variable domain reads SQTIHQWPATLVQPVGSPLSLECTVEGTSNPNLYWYRQAAGRGLQLLFYSVGIGQISSEVPQNLSASRPQDRQFILSSKKLLLSDSGFYLCASGRQYNSPLHFGNGTRLTVT.

CDR3 nucleotide sequence: TGTGCCAGTAAGGATGGACAGGCCACAGATACGCAGTATTTT. Translated, it gives CASKDGQATDTQYF. The chain is built from TRBV19 and TRBJ2-3, with 7 nucleotides matching TRBD1. V shed 7 bases and J 2 bases; nucleotides not matched to a gene: 6. The germline gives CDR1 LNHDA, CDR2 SQIVND (reference sequence). This CDR3 has 14 amino acids.

Only one count was recorded for this clone. This rearrangement joins TRBV9 to TRBJ2-3; D not certain. Trimming took off 1 base at V and 3 bases at J, with 9 bases between the two ends. The CDR3 consists of 14 residues. Germline CDR1 SGDLS, CDR2 YYNGEE. The CDR3 region is CASSVLAATDTQYF. CDR3 DNA: TGTGCCAGCAGCGTACTGGCTGCTACAGATACGCAGTATTTT. Based on the CDR3 plus reference TRBV9 and TRBJ2-3, the full variable domain is DSGVTQTPKHLITATGQRVTLRCSPRSGDLSVYWYQQSLDQGLQFLIQYYNGEERAKGNILERFSAQQFPDLHSELNLSSLELGDSALYFCASSVLAATDTQYFGPGTRLTVL.

This clone showed up just once. The chain recombines TRBV5-6 with TRBJ1-1; D is uncertain. Trimming took 5 bases from V and 1 from J, leaving 6 bases between them. Germline CDR1 SGHDT, CDR2 YYEEEE. CDR3 size: 12 residues. In nucleotides, the CDR3 is TGTGCCAGCAGTTGGACGAACACTGAAGCTTTCTTT. This translates into CASSWTNTEAFF.

This chain connects TRBV10-3 to TRBJ2-2, with D possibly TRBD1 on 7 matching bases. V was clipped by 4 bases and J by 4 bases, with 16 bases between them. Germline values: CDR1 ENHRY, CDR2 SYGVKD. This CDR3 has 16 amino acids. CDR3 bases: TGTGCCATCAGTGCGCCGAGACAGGGAGGCACCGGGGAGCTGTTTTTT. Translating it yields CAISAPRQGGTGELFF.

This clone was seen a handful of times. The chain employs TRBV30 and TRBJ1-2, with D perhaps matching TRBD1 (5 bases). Germline values: CDR1 GTSNPN, CDR2 SVGIG (reference sequence). The CDR3 is 10 residues long. Trimming removed 5 bases at V and 9 bases at J, with 10 bases between. The CDR3 spells CAWAGISYTF. The CDR3 nucleotides are TGTGCCTGGGCAGGGATCAGCTACACCTTC.

The rearrangement uses TRBV11-3 and TRBJ1-3; D is undetermined. V was clipped by 1 base and J by 6 bases, with 7 bases between them. This CDR3 has 13 residues. From germline, CDR1 is SGHNT and CDR2 YENEEA. The CDR3 region has the DNA TGTGCCAGCAGCTTAGGGCCAGAAAACACCATATATTTT. Amino acids: CASSLGPENTIYF.

This rearrangement joins TRBV6-5 to TRBJ1-5; 7 bases fit TRBD1. V lost 6 bases to trimming and J lost 0 bases; unmatched junction nucleotides: 5. The CDR3 length is 15 residues. Germline values: CDR1 MNHEY, CDR2 SVGAGI. The CDR3 nucleotides are TGTGCCAGCAGCACCGACAGGGATAGCAATCAGCCCCAGCATTTT. Encoded protein: CASSTDRDSNQPQHF.

The CDR3 loop is CASSLSGLAGVTDTQYF. CDR3 sequence (DNA): TGTGCCAGCAGCTTATCAGGACTAGCTGGAGTCACAGATACGCAGTATTTT. This chain connects TRBV9 to TRBJ2-3; 8 bases are a match to TRBD2. The J segment lost 2 bases and the V segment lost 4 bases, leaving 12 bases of the junction unmatched. Looked up from germline, CDR1 is SGDLS and CDR2 is YYNGEE. The CDR3 totals 17 residues. The full variable domain, in which reference TRBV9 and TRBJ2-3 provide the parts outside the CDR3, is DSGVTQTPKHLITATGQRVTLRCSPRSGDLSVYWYQQSLDQGLQFLIQYYNGEERAKGNILERFSAQQFPDLHSELNLSSLELGDSALYFCASSLSGLAGVTDTQYFGPGTRLTVL.

The chain carries TRBV11-2 and TRBJ2-7, with TRBD2 identical over 7 bases. The DNA matches TRBJ2-5 better at its end, which makes the J call doubtful. The germline CDR1 and CDR2 sequences are SGHAT and FQNNGV. The CDR3 contains 14 residues. CDR3 DNA sequence: TGTGCCAGCAGTTTTAACGGGGGGCAAGAGACCCAGTACTTC. Encoded protein: CASSFNGGQETQYF.

J is TRBJ1-3 and V is TRBV30; D is uncertain. The length of the CDR3 is 13 residues. V was pared by 3 bases and J by 0 bases, with 6 bases between. CDR1 is GTSNPN and CDR2 is SVGIG in the germline V gene (reference sequence). The CDR3 DNA reads as TGTGCCTGGAGGAGTAACTCTGGAAACACCATATATTTT. This gives the protein CAWRSNSGNTIYF.

The J gene is TRBJ2-5, the V gene TRBV6-5; 9 bases are a match to TRBD1. J lost 5 bases, V lost 6 bases, and 7 bases had no gene match. CDR3 length: 14 residues. Germline lookup yields CDR1 MNHEY and CDR2 SVGAGI. DNA of the CDR3: TGTGCCAGCAGCCCACAGGGGGCCGCGGAGACCCAGTACTTC. Its protein product is CASSPQGAAETQYF.

V gene TRBV19 combines with J gene TRBJ2-1; 9 bases line up with TRBD1. Germline CDR1 and CDR2: LNHDA and SQIVND (reference sequence). This CDR3 is built from 15 residues. J gave up 7 bases and V 5 bases, and 9 bases lay outside the gene matches. CDR3 nucleotide sequence: TGTGCCAGTAGTGTTACCGGGACAGGGTTTAATGAGCAGTTCTTC. The encoded protein is CASSVTGTGFNEQFF.

The chain joins TRBV28 to TRBJ2-7; TRBD1 or TRBD2 may be the D gene (5 bases each). Trimming cost V 3 bases and J 4 bases, with 7 bases left between them. CDR1 MDHEN and CDR2 SYDVKM come from the germline V gene. The length of the CDR3 is 12 residues. The CDR3, as DNA: TGTGCCAGCAGTTTGGGGGTGTACGAGCAGTACTTC. Translation: CASSLGVYEQYF.

V usage is TRBV18 and J usage is TRBJ1-6, with TRBD1 as a possible D gene (5 bases). Between the trimmed V and J ends, which lost 2 bases and 9 bases, there was a span of 14 bases. This CDR3 is built from 15 residues. Per germline, CDR1 KGHSH and CDR2 LQKENI. The CDR3 is CASSPTDGGGSPLHF. In DNA form, the CDR3 reads TGTGCCAGCTCACCAACGGACGGGGGTGGTTCACCCCTCCACTTT.

The chain couples TRBV5-1 to TRBJ2-3, with 7 bases identical to TRBD2. Germline V gene data show CDR1 as SGHRS and CDR2 as YFSETQ. This CDR3 is 16 amino acids long. V shed 4 bases, J shed 0 bases, and the junction held 8 bases outside the gene matches. CDR3 coding DNA: TGCGCCAGCAGCCCCCGGGGGGAGGGAAGCACAGATACGCAGTATTTT. Encoded protein: CASSPRGEGSTDTQYF.

This chain uses TRBV3-1 (or the pseudogene TRBV3-2) with TRBJ2-1; the D is unclear. Trimming stripped 3 bases from V and 8 bases from J, with 14 bases between. The CDR3 runs to 14 residues. The germline V gene encodes CDR1 LGHDT and CDR2 YNNKEL (reference sequence). In DNA form, the CDR3 reads TGTGCCAGCAGCCATGGACCGGTAGGCTATGAGCAGTTCTTC. It is translated as CASSHGPVGYEQFF.

The CDR3 spells CAWSVFVTAYEQYF. CDR3 bases: TGTGCCTGGAGTGTATTCGTGACAGCCTACGAGCAGTACTTC. V and J are TRBV30 and TRBJ2-7; maybe TRBD1 (5 bases). V was shortened by 0 bases and J by 2 bases, with 11 bases between the two germline ends. The CDR3 extends over 14 amino acids. Germline assignment: CDR1 GTSNPN and CDR2 SVGIG (reference sequence).